The rows below give T cell receptor beta chains drawn from one sample of a study of breast tumors, draining lymph nodes, adjacent tissues. TCRdb itself ran the multiplex PCR reads through MiXCR, one entry per CDR3 protein. The sample has approximately 230,000 distinct CDR3 sequences, approximately 36% seen once. The material sequenced was axillary lymph node tissue. These TCRs come from a female donor with breast cancer. Some clones in this sample may be carry-over from other donors' samples. Each CDR3 is given with its conserved first and last residue. D genes are given only for firm matches. Where a row states a size, it is once, few, many or the class of an expanded clone; other rows omit it.

13	-	TRBJ1-1	-	TRBV20-1	CSASKGAPGKAFF	TGCAGTGCTAGTAAAGGGGCCCCCGGCAAAGCTTTCTTT
14	-	TRBJ2-5	many	TRBV25-1	CASSDRDGRETQYF	TGTGCCAGCAGTGACCGGGACGGAAGGGAGACCCAGTACTTC
15	-	TRBJ1-3	many	TRBV5-5	CASSLRRGGGNTIYF	TGTGCCAGCAGCCTTCGGAGGGGTGGTGGAAACACCATATATTTT
15	TRBD1	TRBJ2-3	many	TRBV11-1	CASSFGQGERDTQYF	TGTGCCAGCAGCTTCGGACAGGGCGAAAGGGATACGCAGTATTTT
15	TRBD2	TRBJ2-5	many	TRBV14	CASSLRTSGRETQYF	TGTGCCAGCAGCCTCCGGACTAGCGGGAGAGAGACCCAGTACTTC
15	-	TRBJ2-7	-	TRBV20-1	CSAGDWIEKPYEQYF	TGCAGTGCTGGTGACTGGATTGAGAAACCCTACGAGCAGTACTTC
14	-	TRBJ1-4	many	TRBV4-3	CASSQGGGREKLFF	TGCGCCAGCAGCCAAGGGGGAGGGAGGGAAAAACTGTTTTTT
14	-	TRBJ2-2	many	TRBV11-2	CASDRVDRAGELFF	TGTGCCAGCGATAGGGTTGATCGCGCCGGGGAGCTGTTTTTT
13	-	TRBJ1-2	many	TRBV6-5	CASRKDNNYGYTF	TGTGCCAGCAGAAAGGACAATAACTATGGCTACACCTTC
17	-	TRBJ1-2	-	TRBV6-2/TRBV6-3	CASSYISDAGRGYGYTF	TGTGCCAGCAGTTATATCTCTGACGCGGGGCGAGGCTATGGCTACACCTTC
15	TRBD1	TRBJ2-3	many	TRBV9	CASSTGTGELDTQYF	TGTGCCAGCAGTACAGGGACAGGGGAATTGGATACGCAGTATTTT
14	-	TRBJ2-2	many	TRBV2	CASISSANTGELFF	TGTGCCAGCATTAGCAGCGCGAACACCGGGGAGCTGTTTTTT
11	-	TRBJ1-2	many	TRBV6-5	CASSYLGLYTF	TGTGCCAGCAGTTACCTCGGACTTTACACCTTC
14	-	TRBJ2-2	many	TRBV20-1	CSARDTANTGELFF	TGCAGTGCTAGAGATACTGCGAACACCGGGGAGCTGTTTTTT
16	-	TRBJ1-6	-	TRBV18	CASSPGSGSMNSPLHF	TGTGCCAGCTCACCCGGGTCAGGGTCTATGAATTCACCCCTCCACTTT
14	TRBD2	TRBJ2-3	-	TRBV6-4	CASSDGGGTDTQYF	TGTGCCAGCAGTGACGGGGGGGGCACAGATACGCAGTATTTT
15	TRBD1	TRBJ1-2	many	TRBV25-1	CASSDTRDRGRGYTF	TGTGCCAGCAGTGATACACGGGACAGGGGCAGAGGCTACACCTTC
18	-	TRBJ1-6	many	TRBV4-2	CASSPSLWRGSVPSPLHF	TGTGCCAGCAGCCCTTCCTTATGGAGGGGTTCGGTTCCTTCACCCCTCCACTTT
15	TRBD1	TRBJ1-2	few	TRBV5-6	CASSWTGARLQGYTF	TGTGCCAGCAGCTGGACAGGGGCCCGTCTTCAGGGCTACACCTTC
12	-	TRBJ1-6	many	TRBV3-1	CASSQEGTPLHF	TGTGCCAGCAGCCAAGAAGGGACACCCCTCCACTTT
17	-	TRBJ2-2	many	TRBV13	CASSSGTPGIDTGELFF	TGTGCCAGCAGCTCGGGGACACCGGGGATAGACACCGGGGAGCTGTTTTTT
15	TRBD1	TRBJ1-2	many	TRBV4-1	CASSGRGMGNYGYTF	TGCGCCAGCAGCGGCAGGGGGATGGGTAACTATGGCTACACCTTC
15	TRBD1	TRBJ1-5	many	TRBV4-1	CASSLGTGANQPQHF	TGCGCCAGCAGCCTTGGGACAGGGGCTAATCAGCCCCAGCATTTT
13	-	TRBJ1-2	-	TRBV5-1	CASSSQDAGGHTF	TGCGCCAGCAGCAGCCAAGACGCGGGTGGCCACACCTTT
14	TRBD2	TRBJ2-1	-	TRBV5-4	CASSNRLAGLEQFF	TGTGCCAGCAGCAATAGACTAGCGGGGCTTGAGCAGTTCTTC
14	-	TRBJ2-7	-	TRBV7-9	CASMGSVPPYEQYF	TGTGCCAGCATGGGTAGCGTGCCCCCCTACGAGCAGTACTTC
15	TRBD2	TRBJ2-5	once	TRBV7-2	CASSLSTSGGETQYF	TGTGCCAGCAGCTTGTCGACTAGCGGGGGTGAGACCCAGTACTTC